These T cell receptor beta chains were read from a single sample in a study of blood T cell repertoires in COVID-19. The method was immunoSEQ multiplex PCR; TCRdb's version includes in-frame clones alone and lacks a portion of them. The profile shows under 350,000 clones, around 89% of them singletons. The sample was peripheral blood. The source is a man aged 40-50 years with acute or convalescent COVID-19. The CDR3 runs from the conserved cysteine through the conserved F or W. A D gene is named only where the DNA matches it firmly. Rows may omit the clone size; those that give it use once, few, many or a size class.

V gene	clone size	J gene	D gene	CDR3 DNA	CDR3 protein
TRBV5-4	-	TRBJ2-4	TRBD2	TGTGCCAGCAGCTTTGGCCGGGCAGCGGGGCGGGGGGACATTCAGTACTTC	CASSFGRAAGRGDIQYF
TRBV20-1	-	TRBJ1-1	-	TGCAGTGCTAGGGACTTTGAAGCTTTCTTT	CSARDFEAFF
TRBV20-1	-	TRBJ2-2	TRBD1	TGCAGTGCTAGTACAGGGGGCACCGGGGAGCTGTTTTTT	CSASTGGTGELFF
TRBV11-2	once	TRBJ1-6	-	TGTGCCAGCAGCCAAAAGAGGGGGAATTCACCCCTCCACTTT	CASSQKRGNSPLHF
TRBV13	-	TRBJ2-1	-	TGTGCCAGCAGCTTATACCAGGCCGGGGATGAGCAGTTCTTC	CASSLYQAGDEQFF
TRBV29-1	-	TRBJ1-1	-	TGCAGCGTGAGGGTGGGGAACACTGGTGAAGCTTTCTTT	CSVRVGNTGEAFF
TRBV4-1	-	TRBJ1-4	TRBD1	TGCGCCAGCAGCTACGGACAGGGAAGTAATGAAAAACTGTTTTTT	CASSYGQGSNEKLFF
TRBV9	-	TRBJ2-1	-	TGTGCCAGCAGCGTGGGCGAATACAATGAGCAGTTCTTC	CASSVGEYNEQFF
TRBV9	-	TRBJ1-6	-	TGTGCCAGCAGCGTCACGGCGGGCACTCTTAATTCACCCCTCCACTTT	CASSVTAGTLNSPLHF
TRBV5-1	once	TRBJ1-1	-	TGCGCCAGCAAGGCAGGGTATAATGAAGCTTTCTTT	CASKAGYNEAFF
TRBV2	-	TRBJ1-1	-	TGTGCCAGCAGTTTCTATTTAGGGGCGCGTCTTGAAGCTTTCTTT	CASSFYLGARLEAFF
TRBV6-5	-	TRBJ1-5	-	TGTGCCAGCAGCAAAAGACAGGCAGAAGATCAGCCCCAGCATTTT	CASSKRQAEDQPQHF
TRBV12-5	-	TRBJ1-1	TRBD1	TGTGCTAGTGGTTCCGGGACAGGGTCCACTGAAGCTTTCTTT	CASGSGTGSTEAFF
TRBV19	-	TRBJ2-2	-	TGTGCCAGTAGTACCGCCGTCATAGGGAGGGGGTACACCGGGGAGCTGTTTTTT	CASSTAVIGRGYTGELFF
TRBV5-4	-	TRBJ2-3	-	TGTGCCAGCAGCAGCTCTAGCTTGCGAGATACGCAGTATTTT	CASSSSSLRDTQYF
TRBV5-6	once	TRBJ1-1	-	TGTGCCAGCAGCTTGGGCGCACGGGGAGGGACTGAAGCTTTCTTT	CASSLGARGGTEAFF
TRBV27	-	TRBJ1-2	-	TGTGCCAGCAGTTTCCCGGGGGGATCGGGCTACACCTTC	CASSFPGGSGYTF
TRBV11-2	-	TRBJ1-1	TRBD1	TGTGCCAGCAGCCTATGGACAGGCGGCACTGAAGCTTTCTTT	CASSLWTGGTEAFF
TRBV5-4	-	TRBJ2-7	-	TGTGCCAGCAGCTTAAGACGGAGTAACGAGCAGTACTTC	CASSLRRSNEQYF
TRBV6-6	-	TRBJ2-3	TRBD1	TGTGCCAGCAGTTCGGGACAGTACACAGATACGCAGTATTTT	CASSSGQYTDTQYF
TRBV5-6	-	TRBJ2-7	TRBD2	TGTGCCAGCAGCATACGGGGCCACCTAGCGGGGAATGAGCAGTACTTC	CASSIRGHLAGNEQYF